The T cell receptor beta chain described here comes from a study of spatial heterogeneity in lung cancer. Time point of the sample: sample taken at primary tumor resection. Extraction of whole RNA from tumor, nontumor lung or frozen PBMC preceded unsorted sequencing. Trimming shortened V by 1 base and J by 7 bases, and 25 bases separated the two germline ends. This CDR3 spans 17 amino acids. Germline assignment: CDR1 DFQATT and CDR2 SNEGSKA (reference sequence). This clonotype was recorded at least ten times. This beta chain lies outside the target of a library built for alpha chains; its clone size means little. TCRdb reanalysed the 5' RACE reads using MiXCR and keeps one entry per CDR3 protein. The table records 8,500 to 14,000 distinct CDR3 sequences, 3% to 5% of them present only once.

V is TRBV20-1 and J is TRBJ1-2; possibly TRBD1 for D (5 bases). Source: normal lung tissue next to the tumor, taken at surgery. The receptor comes from a male donor with early-stage non-small cell lung cancer. The DNA for the CDR3 is TGCAGTGCTAGAGCACCTGGGACCCGTTTTTTATCAGGTGGCTACACCTTC. It encodes CSARAPGTRFLSGGYTF.